The clone carrying this T cell receptor beta chain has more than one count but fewer than ten. The antigen remains unidentified. This sample stems from a study of T cell repertoires in cytomegalovirus infection. Study-level background: Public TCR beta signatures provided an indication of both CMV infection and a matching HLA type. General study points: Cumulative frequency of public TCR beta families picked out carriers of CMV plus the relevant HLA. It was HLA-C-restricted CMV-specific TCR beta clonotypes that dominated the response ex vivo.

The CDR3 runs 14 residues. CDR1 and CDR2 (germline): SEHNR, FQNEAQ (reference sequence). The V and J ends lost 5 bases and 5 bases respectively, with 15 bases between them. MiXCR, run by TCRdb on the reads, gives a single entry per CDR3 protein. This table has a few hundred thousand distinct CDR3 sequences, over 8% appearing once. This TCR was sampled from a human donor in good health (CMV status not recorded). Some clones in this sample may be carry-over from other donors' samples. The sequenced sample was PBMCs. This chain uses TRBV7-9 with TRBJ2-5, with TRBD1 as a possible D gene (5 bases). CDR3 coding DNA: TGTGCCAGCAGCCCTGTGACAGAAACTGAGACCCAGTACTTC. Translation gives CASSPVTETETQYF.